These 21 T cell receptor beta chains came from one sample sequenced in a study of shared clonotypes between healthy human individuals. Some clones are missing from TCRdb's copy, which holds only in-frame ones; the method was immunoSEQ multiplex PCR. The data show some 1 million clones, more than 65% seen once. The sample consisted of memory CD4+ T cells sorted from blood. Regarding subset: CD45RA-negative fraction. These receptors were obtained from a young man in good health.

For this clone: Since a much larger clone is just one base distant, this may be a read error. This sequence joins TRBV6-1 and TRBJ1-5; D may be TRBD1 (6 bases). The CDR3 runs 15 residues. The germline gives CDR1 MNHNS, CDR2 SASEGT. The CDR3 DNA follows: TGTGCCAGCAGTGGACAGGTCGGGGGCAATCAGCCCCGGCATTTT. The encoded protein is CASSGQVGGNQPRHF.

The genes are TRBV5-1 and TRBJ2-1, with D hard to call. With 1 base removed from V and 5 bases from J, the gap between germline ends came to 7 bases. Germline lookup yields CDR1 SGHRS and CDR2 YFSETQ. The CDR3 has 13 amino acids. DNA of the CDR3: TGCGCCAGCAGCTTGCACGGAGACAATGAGCAGTTCTTC. Residues: CASSLHGDNEQFF.

This clone was recorded a few times. In the same sample, other DNA sequences code for this CDR3. The V call is TRBV7-2, the J call TRBJ2-3; the D gene is possibly TRBD2 (6 bases). Trimming left V 0 bases short and J 3 bases short, with 10 bases between. CDR1 is SGHTA and CDR2 is FQGNSA in the germline V gene. There are 15 residues in the CDR3. The CDR3 DNA reads as TGTGCCAGCAGCTTAGCTAGCGGAGGTACAGATACGCAGTATTTT. It specifies CASSLASGGTDTQYF.

The rearrangement uses TRBV18 and TRBJ1-5; D call uncertain. Per germline, CDR1 KGHSH and CDR2 LQKENI. This CDR3 is built from 13 residues. V was shortened by 1 base and J by 8 bases, with 9 bases between the two germline ends. The CDR3 is CASSPLSSEPQHF. CDR3 coding DNA: TGTGCCAGCTCACCACTCTCTTCCGAGCCCCAGCATTTT.

V gene TRBV6-5 combines with J gene TRBJ1-3; perhaps TRBD1 as D (6 bases). Germline CDR1 MNHEY, CDR2 SVGAGI. This CDR3 has 16 residues. Trimming shortened V by 0 bases and J by 1 base, and 10 bases separated the two germline ends. This CDR3 is CASSYSSGQSGNTIYF. The DNA for the CDR3 is TGTGCCAGCAGTTACTCGAGTGGACAGTCTGGAAACACCATATATTTT.

The gene calls are TRBV6-6 and TRBJ1-1, with D unclear. The CDR3 loop spans 13 amino acids. The V gene lost 4 bases and the J gene lost 1 base, with 7 bases spanning the gap. The germline V gene encodes CDR1 MNHNY and CDR2 SVGAGI (reference sequence). CDR3 region: CASSLTPNTEAFF. CDR3 DNA: TGTGCCAGCAGTTTAACCCCGAACACTGAAGCTTTCTTT.

The genes are TRBV5-6 and TRBJ2-7; 9 bases line up with TRBD1. This CDR3 spans 13 amino acids. Per the germline V gene, CDR1 is SGHDT and CDR2 is YYEEEE. Trimming removed 4 bases from V and 5 bases from J; junction bases left unmatched: 4. The DNA of the CDR3 is TGTGCCAGCAGCGGGGACAGGGTGAACGAGCAGTACTTC. This translates into CASSGDRVNEQYF.

J is TRBJ1-6 and V is TRBV5-4; the match to TRBD1 covers 9 bases. The CDR3 is 15 amino acids. V lost 0 bases and J lost 14; bases outside the gene matches: 9. CDR1 is SGHNT and CDR2 is YYREEE in the germline V gene (reference sequence). DNA of the CDR3: TGTGCCAGCAGCTTGGATCCGACAGGGGGAGAAACCCTCCACTTT. It specifies CASSLDPTGGETLHF.

This chain's CDR3 is CASKTSGGFNEKLFF. The CDR3 bases are TGCGCCAGTAAGACTTCCGGGGGGTTTAATGAAAAACTGTTTTTT. The chain is built from TRBV5-1 and TRBJ1-4; possibly TRBD1 for D (5 bases). The CDR3 is 15 residues long. V was shortened by 8 bases and J by 4 bases, with 18 bases between the two germline ends. Germline CDR1 SGHRS, CDR2 YFSETQ.

This sequence joins TRBV5-1 and TRBJ1-3; D is perhaps TRBD1 (6 bases). The CDR3 runs 17 residues. Germline CDR1 SGHRS, CDR2 YFSETQ. Trimming cost V 4 bases and J 0 bases, with 17 bases left between them. CDR3 loop: CASSGGGSLISGNTIYF. The CDR3 DNA reads TGCGCCAGCAGCGGCGGGGGCTCCCTTATCTCTGGAAACACCATATATTTT.

V and J are TRBV6-5 and TRBJ2-2, with 11 bases lining up with TRBD2. J was trimmed by 9 bases and V by 4 bases; bases with no gene match: 7. Germline loops: CDR1 MNHEY, CDR2 SVGAGI. The CDR3 contains 15 residues. CDR3 region: CASSSGTSGGRELFF. CDR3 nucleotide sequence: TGTGCCAGCAGTTCCGGGACTAGCGGTGGCAGGGAGCTGTTTTTT.

The genes are TRBV6-1 and TRBJ2-7; 16 positions agree with TRBD2. Trimming cost V 4 bases and J 2 bases; bases outside gene matches: 14. There are 20 residues in the CDR3. Germline loops: CDR1 MNHNS, CDR2 SASEGT. CDR3 loop: CASSVLSGTSGRGFPYEQYF. DNA of the CDR3: TGTGCCAGCAGTGTCCTATCCGGGACTAGCGGGAGGGGATTCCCCTACGAGCAGTACTTC.

The V and J genes are TRBV5-4 and TRBJ1-3, with 7 nucleotides matching TRBD1. CDR3 length: 16 residues. J was trimmed by 3 bases and V by 7 bases; bases with no gene match: 13. Germline V gives CDR1 SGHNT, CDR2 YYREEE (reference sequence). The CDR3, as DNA: TGTGCCAGCGGGTCGGGACAGCCGCCTGGTGGAAACACCATATATTTT. Protein product: CASGSGQPPGGNTIYF.

The chain employs TRBV11-2 and TRBJ2-7; 7 bases map to TRBD1. The V gene's germline CDR1 is SGHAT and CDR2 FQNNGV. With V trimmed by 5 bases and J by 4 bases, 8 bases remained unmatched. This CDR3 is 14 amino acids long. The CDR3 sequence is CASSTTTGPYEQYF. In nucleotides, the CDR3 is TGTGCCAGCAGCACGACGACAGGGCCATACGAGCAGTACTTC. The entire variable domain, with the rest obtained from reference TRBV11-2 and TRBJ2-7, is as follows: EAGVAQSPRYKIIEKRQSVAFWCNPISGHATLYWYQQILGQGPKLLIQFQNNGVVDDSQLPKDRFSAERLKGVDSTLKIQPAKLEDSAVYLCASSTTTGPYEQYFGPGTRLTVT.

V gene TRBV2 combines with J gene TRBJ2-5; 11 nucleotides agree with TRBD2. V lost 5 bases, J lost 1 base, and 0 bases stayed unmatched. This CDR3 is 14 amino acids long. Germline-derived CDR1 and CDR2 are SNHLY and FYNNEI. DNA for the CDR3: TGTGCCAGCAGTCTAGCGGGGGGCCAAGAGACCCAGTACTTC. The encoded protein is CASSLAGGQETQYF.

This chain uses TRBV6-5 with TRBJ2-7; D is unclear. Germline V lookup: CDR1 MNHEY, CDR2 SVGAGI. This CDR3 spans 13 amino acids. The V and J ends lost 5 bases and 3 bases respectively, with 11 bases between them. CDR3 nucleotide sequence: TGTGCCAGCAGTCGCCAAATCGGCTACGAGCAGTACTTC. The encoded protein is CASSRQIGYEQYF.

The chain recombines TRBV23-1 with TRBJ2-5; the match to TRBD1 covers 7 bases. TRBV23-1 is an ORF, and what it does is uncertain. The CDR3 is 16 residues long. The V segment lost 4 bases and the J segment 2 bases; nucleotides outside the gene matches: 10. The CDR3 region has the DNA TGCGCCAGCAGTCCGACCCGGCCCAGGGGGCAAGAGACCCAGTACTTC. This codes for CASSPTRPRGQETQYF.

The sample holds many counts of this clone. The chain is built from TRBV30 and TRBJ1-2; 7 bases map to TRBD1. Per the germline V gene, CDR1 is GTSNPN and CDR2 is SVGIG (reference sequence). The CDR3 has 13 amino acids. Losses at the gene ends were 0 bases for V and 6 bases for J; bases not matched to a gene: 4. The CDR3 loop reads CAWSVHRGDGYTF. In DNA form, the CDR3 reads TGTGCCTGGAGTGTACACAGGGGTGATGGCTACACCTTC.

This clone was seen only once. This rearrangement joins TRBV7-2 to TRBJ1-5, with TRBD1 as a possible D gene (5 bases). Germline-derived CDR1 and CDR2 are SGHTA and FQGNSA. V lost 5 bases and J 7 bases, leaving 9 bases between the germline ends. This CDR3 has 12 amino acids. The CDR3 region is CASSQWGQPQHF. In nucleotides, the CDR3 is TGTGCCAGCAGCCAGTGGGGGCAGCCCCAGCATTTT.

This sequence joins TRBV5-1 and TRBJ2-2; 10 bases line up with TRBD1. Germline V gives CDR1 SGHRS, CDR2 YFSETQ. The CDR3 spans 15 residues. After removal of 4 bases from V and 6 bases from J, the junction contained 6 bases not matched to a gene. The CDR3 sequence is CASSVGQGRAGELFF. CDR3 in DNA: TGCGCCAGCAGCGTGGGACAGGGGAGGGCCGGGGAGCTGTTTTTT. Full variable domain (remainder filled in from reference TRBV5-1 and TRBJ2-2): KAGVTQTPRYLIKTRGQQVTLSCSPISGHRSVSWYQQTPGQGLQFLFEYFSETQRNKGNFPGRFSGRQFSNSRSEMNVSTLELGDSALYLCASSVGQGRAGELFFGEGSRLTVL.

A word on this clone: A much bigger clone sits one base away, suggesting this may be a read error. Other DNA sequences within the sample encode an identical CDR3. This sequence joins TRBV5-1 and TRBJ2-5; the match to TRBD1 covers 11 bases. The junction had 9 bases not matched to a gene; V was cut back by 3 bases and J by 5 bases. Germline lookup yields CDR1 SGHRS and CDR2 YFSETQ. CDR3 length: 16 amino acids. The CDR3 nucleotides read TGCGCCAGCAGCTCCGGGACAGGGGGATATCAGGAGACCCAGTACTTC. It translates to CASSSGTGGYQETQYF.